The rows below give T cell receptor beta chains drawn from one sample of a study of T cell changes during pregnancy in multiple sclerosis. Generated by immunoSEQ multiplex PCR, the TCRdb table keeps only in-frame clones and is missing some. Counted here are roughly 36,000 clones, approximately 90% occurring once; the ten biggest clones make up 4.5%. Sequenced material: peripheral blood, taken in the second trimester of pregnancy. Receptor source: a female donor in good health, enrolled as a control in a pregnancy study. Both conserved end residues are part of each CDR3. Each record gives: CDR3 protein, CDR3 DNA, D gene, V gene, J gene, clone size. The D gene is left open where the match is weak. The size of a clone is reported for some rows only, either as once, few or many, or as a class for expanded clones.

CDR3: CASSEQGGTDTQYF
DNA: TGTGCCAGCAGTGAACAGGGGGGCACAGATACGCAGTATTTT
D: TRBD1
V: TRBV6-4
J: TRBJ2-3
size: .

CDR3: CASSFPDPRPEQFF
DNA: TGTGCCAGCAGTTTCCCAGACCCCAGGCCTGAGCAGTTCTTC
D: .
V: TRBV28
J: TRBJ2-1
size: .

CDR3: CASSLTYTSDTQYF
DNA: TGTGCCAGCAGCCTGACATATACCTCAGATACGCAGTATTTT
D: .
V: TRBV27
J: TRBJ2-3
size: .

CDR3: CASKEAEGTMDSPLHF
DNA: TGTGCCAGCAAGGAAGCGGAAGGGACAATGGATTCACCCCTCCACTTT
D: .
V: TRBV6-1
J: TRBJ1-6
size: .

CDR3: CASSVGGRGSYNEQFF
DNA: TGTGCCAGCAGCGTAGGTGGGAGGGGCTCCTACAATGAGCAGTTCTTC
D: TRBD2
V: TRBV9
J: TRBJ2-1
size: .

CDR3: CASSSGQGTEAFF
DNA: TGTGCCAGTAGTTCGGGACAGGGGACTGAAGCTTTCTTT
D: TRBD1
V: TRBV19
J: TRBJ1-1
size: .

CDR3: CASTTDRASGYTF
DNA: TGTGCCAGCACCACGGACAGAGCCTCGGGCTACACCTTC
D: .
V: TRBV7-2
J: TRBJ1-2
size: few

CDR3: CASSLAPGQGYYEQYF
DNA: TGTGCCAGCAGCTTGGCCCCGGGACAGGGTTACTACGAGCAGTACTTC
D: TRBD1
V: TRBV5-5
J: TRBJ2-7
size: few

CDR3: CASSKGEASGGILAKNIQYF
DNA: TGTGCCAGCAGCAAAGGAGAGGCTAGCGGGGGGATCCTAGCCAAAAACATTCAGTACTTC
D: .
V: TRBV21-1
J: TRBJ2-4
size: .

CDR3: CASSSSGKADTQYF
DNA: TGTGCCAGCAGCTCCTCGGGGAAGGCAGATACGCAGTATTTT
D: .
V: TRBV7-6
J: TRBJ2-3
size: .

CDR3: CASSDSGGATEAFF
DNA: TGTGCCAGCAGTGACTCGGGGGGGGCTACTGAAGCTTTCTTT
D: .
V: TRBV6-4
J: TRBJ1-1
size: .

CDR3: CASSDGAGDPYNEQFF
DNA: TGTGCCAGCAGTGACGGAGCGGGGGATCCGTACAATGAGCAGTTCTTC
D: TRBD2
V: TRBV6-4
J: TRBJ2-1
size: .

CDR3: CASSLPGGGSPLEQYF
DNA: TGTGCCAGCAGCCTTCCAGGGGGCGGGAGCCCCCTCGAGCAGTACTTC
D: .
V: TRBV5-4
J: TRBJ2-7
size: .

CDR3: CATSRDLAGEQFF
DNA: TGTGCCACCAGCAGAGATCTAGCGGGTGAGCAGTTCTTC
D: TRBD2
V: TRBV15
J: TRBJ2-1
size: .

CDR3: CASSYLLGRDEQYF
DNA: TGTGCCAGCAGTTACCTCCTAGGGCGGGACGAGCAGTACTTC
D: .
V: TRBV6-6
J: TRBJ2-7
size: once

CDR3: CASSLVTGTEAFF
DNA: TGTGCCAGCAGCTTAGTAACGGGCACTGAAGCTTTCTTT
D: .
V: TRBV7-9
J: TRBJ1-1
size: .

CDR3: CASSLSSGDQPQHF
DNA: TGTGCCAGCAGTTTAAGTTCGGGAGATCAGCCCCAGCATTTT
D: .
V: TRBV28
J: TRBJ1-5
size: .

CDR3: CASSVTPRTSGPADTQYF
DNA: TGTGCCAGCAGCGTGACCCCCAGGACTAGCGGGCCTGCAGATACGCAGTATTTT
D: TRBD2
V: TRBV9
J: TRBJ2-3
size: .

CDR3: CASSGAGPTDTQYF
DNA: TGTGCCAGCAGTGGAGCGGGGCCCACAGATACGCAGTATTTT
D: TRBD2
V: TRBV6-1
J: TRBJ2-3
size: .

CDR3: CASSQGPAGANVLTF
DNA: TGTGCCAGCAGCCAGGGGCCGGCTGGGGCCAACGTCCTGACTTTC
D: .
V: TRBV7-3
J: TRBJ2-6
size: .

CDR3: CASSDQGGNTGELFF
DNA: TGTGCCAGCAGTGACCAGGGTGGGAACACCGGGGAGCTGTTTTTT
D: .
V: TRBV6-4
J: TRBJ2-2
size: .

CDR3: CASSRTGGTGELFF
DNA: TGTGCCAGCAGCCGGACAGGGGGGACCGGGGAGCTGTTTTTT
D: TRBD1
V: TRBV7-7
J: TRBJ2-2
size: .

CDR3: CASSRTGILSYEQYF
DNA: TGTGCCAGCAGTCGGACAGGGATACTCTCCTACGAGCAGTACTTC
D: TRBD1
V: TRBV6-5
J: TRBJ2-7
size: .

CDR3: CASSGNRENYGYTF
DNA: TGTGCCAGCAGCGGAAACAGGGAGAACTATGGCTACACCTTC
D: .
V: TRBV2
J: TRBJ1-2
size: .

CDR3: CASSLANRVATEAFF
DNA: TGCGCCAGCAGCTTGGCCAACAGGGTGGCCACTGAAGCTTTCTTT
D: .
V: TRBV5-1
J: TRBJ1-1
size: once

CDR3: CASSQEVGGGIYEQYF
DNA: TGCGCCAGCAGCCAAGAGGTAGGCGGGGGGATCTACGAGCAGTACTTC
D: TRBD2
V: TRBV4-3
J: TRBJ2-7
size: once

CDR3: CASDTGTVVNEQFF
DNA: TGTGCCAGCGACACCGGGACAGTGGTAAATGAGCAGTTCTTC
D: TRBD1
V: TRBV19
J: TRBJ2-1
size: .

CDR3: CASSERGGSIYEQYF
DNA: TGTGCCAGCAGTGAGCGGGGGGGCTCAATTTACGAGCAGTACTTC
D: TRBD2
V: TRBV7-8
J: TRBJ2-7
size: .

CDR3: CASTGTGLHEQYF
DNA: TGTGCCAGCACCGGGACAGGCCTCCACGAGCAGTACTTC
D: TRBD1
V: TRBV6-1
J: TRBJ2-7
size: .